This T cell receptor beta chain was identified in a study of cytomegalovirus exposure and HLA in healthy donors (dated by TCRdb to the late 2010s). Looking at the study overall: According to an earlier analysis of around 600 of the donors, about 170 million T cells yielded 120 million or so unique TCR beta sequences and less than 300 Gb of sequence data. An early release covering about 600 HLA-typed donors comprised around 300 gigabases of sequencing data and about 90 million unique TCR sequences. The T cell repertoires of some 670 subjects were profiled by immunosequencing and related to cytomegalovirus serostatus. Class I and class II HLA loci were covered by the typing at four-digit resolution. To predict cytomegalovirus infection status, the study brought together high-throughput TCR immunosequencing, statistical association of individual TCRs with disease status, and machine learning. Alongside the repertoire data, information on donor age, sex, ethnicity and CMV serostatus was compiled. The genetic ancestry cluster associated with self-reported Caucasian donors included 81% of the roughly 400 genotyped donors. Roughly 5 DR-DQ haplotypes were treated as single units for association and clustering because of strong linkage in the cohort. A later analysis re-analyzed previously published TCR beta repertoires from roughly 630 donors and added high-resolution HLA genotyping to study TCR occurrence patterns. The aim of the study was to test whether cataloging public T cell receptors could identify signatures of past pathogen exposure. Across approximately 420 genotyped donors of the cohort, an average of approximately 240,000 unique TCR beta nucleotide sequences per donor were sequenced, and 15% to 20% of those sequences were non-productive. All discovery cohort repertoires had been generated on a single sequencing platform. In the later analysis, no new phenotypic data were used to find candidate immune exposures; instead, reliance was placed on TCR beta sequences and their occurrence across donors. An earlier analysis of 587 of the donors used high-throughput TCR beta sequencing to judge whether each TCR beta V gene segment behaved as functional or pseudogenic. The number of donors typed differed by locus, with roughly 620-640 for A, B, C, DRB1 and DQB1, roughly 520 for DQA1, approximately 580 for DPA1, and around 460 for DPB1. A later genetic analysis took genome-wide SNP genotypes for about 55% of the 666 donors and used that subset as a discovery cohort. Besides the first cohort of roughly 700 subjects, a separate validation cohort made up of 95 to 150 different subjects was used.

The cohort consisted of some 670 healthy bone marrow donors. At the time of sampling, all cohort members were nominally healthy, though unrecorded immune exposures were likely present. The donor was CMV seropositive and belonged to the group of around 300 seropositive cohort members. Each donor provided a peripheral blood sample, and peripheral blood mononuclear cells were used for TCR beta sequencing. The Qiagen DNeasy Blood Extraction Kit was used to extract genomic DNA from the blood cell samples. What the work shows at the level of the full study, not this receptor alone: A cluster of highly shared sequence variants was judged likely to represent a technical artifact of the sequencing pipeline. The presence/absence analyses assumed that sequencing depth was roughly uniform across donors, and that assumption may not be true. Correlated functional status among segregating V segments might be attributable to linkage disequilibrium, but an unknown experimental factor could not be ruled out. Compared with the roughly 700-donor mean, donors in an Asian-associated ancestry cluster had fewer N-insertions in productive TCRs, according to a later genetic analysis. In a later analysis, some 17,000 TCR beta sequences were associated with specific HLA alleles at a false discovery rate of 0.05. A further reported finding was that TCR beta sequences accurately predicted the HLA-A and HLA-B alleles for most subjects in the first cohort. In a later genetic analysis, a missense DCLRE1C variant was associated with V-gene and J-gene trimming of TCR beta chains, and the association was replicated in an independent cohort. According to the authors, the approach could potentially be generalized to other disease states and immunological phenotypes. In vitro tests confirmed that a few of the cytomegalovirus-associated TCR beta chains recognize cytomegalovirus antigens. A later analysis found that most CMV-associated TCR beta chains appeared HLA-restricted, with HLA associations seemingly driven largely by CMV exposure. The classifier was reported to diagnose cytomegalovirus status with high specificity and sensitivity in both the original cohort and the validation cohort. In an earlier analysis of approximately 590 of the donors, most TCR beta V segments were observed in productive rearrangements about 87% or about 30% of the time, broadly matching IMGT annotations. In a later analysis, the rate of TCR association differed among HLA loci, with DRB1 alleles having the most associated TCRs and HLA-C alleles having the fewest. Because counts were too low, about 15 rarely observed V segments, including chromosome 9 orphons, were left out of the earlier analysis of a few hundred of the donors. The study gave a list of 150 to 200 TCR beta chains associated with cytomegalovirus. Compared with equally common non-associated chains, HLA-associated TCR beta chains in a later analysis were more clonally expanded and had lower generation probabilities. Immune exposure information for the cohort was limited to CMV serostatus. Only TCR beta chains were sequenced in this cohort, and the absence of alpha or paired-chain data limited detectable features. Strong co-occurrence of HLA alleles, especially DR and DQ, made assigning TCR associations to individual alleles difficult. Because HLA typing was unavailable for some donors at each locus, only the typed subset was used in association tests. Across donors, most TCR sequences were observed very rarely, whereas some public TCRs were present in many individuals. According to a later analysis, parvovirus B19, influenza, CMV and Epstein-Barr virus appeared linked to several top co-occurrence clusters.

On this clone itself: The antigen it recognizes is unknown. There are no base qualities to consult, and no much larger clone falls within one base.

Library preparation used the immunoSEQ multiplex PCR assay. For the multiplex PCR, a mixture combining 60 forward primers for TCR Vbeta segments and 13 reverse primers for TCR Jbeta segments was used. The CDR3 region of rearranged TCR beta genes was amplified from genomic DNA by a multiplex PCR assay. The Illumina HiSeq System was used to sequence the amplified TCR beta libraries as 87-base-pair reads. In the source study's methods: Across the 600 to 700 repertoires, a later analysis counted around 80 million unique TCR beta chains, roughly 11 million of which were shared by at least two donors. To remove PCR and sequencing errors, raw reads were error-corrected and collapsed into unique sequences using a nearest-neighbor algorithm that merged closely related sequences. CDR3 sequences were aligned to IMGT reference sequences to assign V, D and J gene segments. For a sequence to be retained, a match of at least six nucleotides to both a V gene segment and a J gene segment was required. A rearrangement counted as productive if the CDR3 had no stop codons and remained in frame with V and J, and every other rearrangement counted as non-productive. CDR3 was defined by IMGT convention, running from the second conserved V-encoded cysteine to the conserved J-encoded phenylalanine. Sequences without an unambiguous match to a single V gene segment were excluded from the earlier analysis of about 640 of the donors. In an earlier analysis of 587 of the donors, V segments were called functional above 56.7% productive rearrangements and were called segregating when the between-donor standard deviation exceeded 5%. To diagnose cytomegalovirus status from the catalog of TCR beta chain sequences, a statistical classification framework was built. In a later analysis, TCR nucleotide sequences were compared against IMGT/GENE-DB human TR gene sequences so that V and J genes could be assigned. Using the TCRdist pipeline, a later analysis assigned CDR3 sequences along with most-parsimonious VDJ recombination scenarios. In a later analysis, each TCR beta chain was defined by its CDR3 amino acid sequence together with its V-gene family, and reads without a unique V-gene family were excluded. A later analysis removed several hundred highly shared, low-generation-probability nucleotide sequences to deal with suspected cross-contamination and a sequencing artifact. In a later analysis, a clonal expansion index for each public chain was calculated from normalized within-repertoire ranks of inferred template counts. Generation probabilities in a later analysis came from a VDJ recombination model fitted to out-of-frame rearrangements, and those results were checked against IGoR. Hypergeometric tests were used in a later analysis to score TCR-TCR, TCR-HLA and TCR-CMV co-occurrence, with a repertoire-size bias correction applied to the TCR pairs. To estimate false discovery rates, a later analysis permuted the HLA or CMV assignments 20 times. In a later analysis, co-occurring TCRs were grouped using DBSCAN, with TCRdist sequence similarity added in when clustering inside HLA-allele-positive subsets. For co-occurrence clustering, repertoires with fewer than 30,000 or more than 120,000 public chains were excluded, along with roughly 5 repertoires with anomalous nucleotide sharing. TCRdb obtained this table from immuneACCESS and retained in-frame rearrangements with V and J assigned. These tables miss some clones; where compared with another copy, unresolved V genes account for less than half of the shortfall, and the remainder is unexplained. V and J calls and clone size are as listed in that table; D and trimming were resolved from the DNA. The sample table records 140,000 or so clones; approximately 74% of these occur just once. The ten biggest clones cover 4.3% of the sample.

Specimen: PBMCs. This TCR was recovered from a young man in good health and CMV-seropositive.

The DNA is as follows: TGTGCCAGCAGCCGCGACCCTCCGGGAAAACTGTTTTTT. This codes for CASSRDPPGKLFF. In this chain, TRBV7-3 is recombined with TRBJ1-4, with the D segment identity uncertain. The CDR3 has 13 amino acids, counting the end cysteine and phenylalanine. The read is trimmed to its CDR3 DNA, 39 bases read in frame from base 1. The germline V gene specifies SGHTA as CDR1 and FQGTGA as CDR2. The junction carries 14 bases between V and J, which are trimmed by 5 bases and 10 bases respectively.